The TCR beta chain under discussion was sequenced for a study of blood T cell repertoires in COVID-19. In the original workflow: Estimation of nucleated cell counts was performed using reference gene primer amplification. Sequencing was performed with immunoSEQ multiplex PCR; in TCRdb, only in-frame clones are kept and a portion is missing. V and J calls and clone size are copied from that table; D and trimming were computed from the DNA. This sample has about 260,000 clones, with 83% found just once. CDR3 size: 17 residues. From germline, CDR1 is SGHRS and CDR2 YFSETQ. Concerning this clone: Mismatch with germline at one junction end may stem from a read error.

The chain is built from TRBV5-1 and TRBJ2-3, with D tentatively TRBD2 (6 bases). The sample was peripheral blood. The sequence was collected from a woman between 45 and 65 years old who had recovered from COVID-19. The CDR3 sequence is CASSLAPIPTSRDTQYF. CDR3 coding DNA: TGCGCCAGCAGCTTGGCCCCGATCCCCACTAGCAGAGATACGCAGTATTTT. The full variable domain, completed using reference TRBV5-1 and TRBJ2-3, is KAGVTQTPRYLIKTRGQQVTLSCSPISGHRSVSWYQQTPGQGLQFLFEYFSETQRNKGNFPGRFSGRQFSNSRSEMNVSTLELGDSALYLCASSLAPIPTSRDTQYFGPGTRLTVL.